This T cell receptor (beta chain) was documented in a study of T-cell memory formation after mild COVID-19. The sample holds a few counts of this clonotype. The antigen is undetermined. Germline CDR1 MNHEY, CDR2 SMNVEV (reference sequence). The J segment lost 2 bases and the V segment lost 3 bases, leaving 3 bases of the junction unmatched. The CDR3 has 14 residues. TCRalpha and TCRbeta libraries used 5'RACE with constant-segment primers and UMIs. TCRdb re-derived calls from the 5' RACE reads in MiXCR, one entry per CDR3 protein. The sample has some 120,000 distinct CDR3 sequences, approximately 5.9% seen once. Whole-study findings and limits: Among CD4+ contracting clones, most were CM and EM, and CD8+ ones EMRA. Contracting clones from day 15 to 85 had balanced CD4/CD8; later expanders favoured CD4+. Some responding clones appeared in pre-infection memory, suggesting cross-reactive memory joined.

The sequence was collected from an adult woman who had mild COVID-19 (a few samples of this study predate the infection). Cell type and time point are not known. The sample was PBMCs or a T cell subset sorted from them (not recorded which). The V and J genes are TRBV27 and TRBJ1-1, with 7 bases aligning to TRBD1. The CDR3 region is CASSFGTANTEAFF. DNA for the CDR3: TGTGCCAGCAGTTTTGGGACAGCTAACACTGAAGCTTTCTTT.